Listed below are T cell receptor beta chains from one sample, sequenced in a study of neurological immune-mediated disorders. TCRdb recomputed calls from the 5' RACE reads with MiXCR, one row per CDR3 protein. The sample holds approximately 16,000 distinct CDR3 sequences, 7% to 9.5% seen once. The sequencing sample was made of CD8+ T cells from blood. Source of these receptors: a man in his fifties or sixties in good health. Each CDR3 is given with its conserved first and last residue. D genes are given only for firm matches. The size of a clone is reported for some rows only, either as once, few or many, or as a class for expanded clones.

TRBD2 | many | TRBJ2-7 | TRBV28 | CASRRGGLAVYEQYF | TGTGCCAGCAGGAGGGGTGGACTAGCGGTCTACGAGCAGTACTTC
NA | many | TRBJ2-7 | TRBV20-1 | CSARAPIAYEQYF | TGCAGTGCTAGGGCCCCTATTGCCTACGAGCAGTACTTC
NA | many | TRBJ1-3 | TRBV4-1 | CASSPGADTIYF | TGCGCCAGCAGCCCAGGGGCGGATACCATATATTTT
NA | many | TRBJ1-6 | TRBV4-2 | CASSQDEADNSPLHF | TGTGCCAGCAGCCAAGATGAGGCAGATAATTCACCCCTCCACTTT
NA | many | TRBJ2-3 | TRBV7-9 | CASSFGGDTQYF | TGTGCCAGCAGCTTTGGTGGAGATACGCAGTATTTT
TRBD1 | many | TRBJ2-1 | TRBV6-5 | CASSEQGAGNEQFF | TGTGCCAGCAGTGAACAGGGGGCTGGCAATGAGCAGTTCTTC
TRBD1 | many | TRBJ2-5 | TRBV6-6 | CASSYSRTGQETQYF | TGTGCCAGCAGTTACTCACGGACAGGGCAAGAGACCCAGTACTTC
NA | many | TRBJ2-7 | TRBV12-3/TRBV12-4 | CASRPVDSYEQYF | TGTGCCAGCAGGCCGGTGGACTCCTACGAGCAGTACTTC
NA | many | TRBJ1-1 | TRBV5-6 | CASSVGQEAFF | TGTGCCAGCAGCGTTGGACAAGAAGCTTTCTTT
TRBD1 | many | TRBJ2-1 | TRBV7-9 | CASSSGQAHEQFF | TGTGCCAGCAGCTCGGGACAGGCACATGAGCAGTTCTTC
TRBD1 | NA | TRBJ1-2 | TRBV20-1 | CSATGQGRGYTF | TGCAGTGCTACCGGACAGGGTCGGGGCTACACCTTC
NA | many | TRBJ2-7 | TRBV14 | CASSQGGHEQYF | TGTGCCAGCAGCCAGGGGGGGCACGAGCAGTACTTC
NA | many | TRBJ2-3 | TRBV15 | CATSRDRRGSTDTQYF | TGTGCCACCAGCAGAGATCGGCGGGGAAGCACAGATACGCAGTATTTT
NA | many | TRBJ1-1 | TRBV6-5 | CASSPEGGAGTEAFF | TGTGCCAGCAGTCCCGAGGGGGGGGCGGGCACTGAAGCTTTCTTT
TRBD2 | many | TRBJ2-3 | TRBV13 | CASSLVVAGENTDTQYF | TGTGCCAGCAGCTTAGTCGTGGCGGGAGAGAACACAGATACGCAGTATTTT
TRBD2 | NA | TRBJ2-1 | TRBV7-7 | CASSLDLASGRNEQFF | TGTGCTAGCAGCTTAGATCTGGCTAGCGGGAGAAATGAGCAGTTCTTC
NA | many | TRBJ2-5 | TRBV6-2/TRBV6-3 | CASSSAETQYF | TGTGCCAGCAGTTCAGCGGAGACCCAGTACTTC
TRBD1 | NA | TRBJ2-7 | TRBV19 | CASSSTGQGHEQYF | TGTGCCAGTAGTTCTACGGGACAGGGGCACGAGCAGTACTTC
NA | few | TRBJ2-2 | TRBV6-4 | CASIETNTGKLFF | TGTGCCAGCATTGAGACGAACACCGGGAAGCTGTTTTTT
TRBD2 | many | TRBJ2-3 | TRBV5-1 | CASSFPTGGLDTDTQYF | TGCGCCAGCAGCTTTCCCACGGGGGGGCTTGACACAGATACGCAGTATTTT
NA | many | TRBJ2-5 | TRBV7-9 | CASTTITGPGGETQYF | TGTGCCAGCACCACGATCACGGGACCGGGTGGAGAGACCCAGTACTTC
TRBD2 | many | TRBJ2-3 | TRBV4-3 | CASSQFGEGSTDTQYF | TGCGCCAGCAGCCAATTCGGGGAGGGTTCCACAGATACGCAGTATTTT
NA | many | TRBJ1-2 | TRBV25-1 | CASSSVGVMEYGYTF | TGTGCCAGCTCTAGTGTTGGAGTTATGGAGTATGGCTACACCTTC
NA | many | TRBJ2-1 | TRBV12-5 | CASGFGSYNEQFF | TGTGCTAGTGGTTTCGGGTCCTACAATGAGCAGTTCTTC
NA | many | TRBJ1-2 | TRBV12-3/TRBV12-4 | CASSFDFTDSPTYGYTF | TGTGCCAGCAGTTTCGACTTTACGGACAGCCCGACTTATGGCTACACCTTC
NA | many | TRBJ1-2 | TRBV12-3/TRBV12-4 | CASALEANYGYTF | TGTGCCAGCGCCCTAGAGGCGAACTATGGCTACACCTTC
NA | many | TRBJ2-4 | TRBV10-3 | CAITNGFIQYF | TGTGCCATCACTAACGGCTTCATTCAGTACTTC
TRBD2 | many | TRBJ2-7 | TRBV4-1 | CASSQLAGGTYEQYF | TGCGCCAGCAGCCAGCTAGCGGGAGGGACCTACGAGCAGTACTTC
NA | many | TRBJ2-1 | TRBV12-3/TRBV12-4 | CASSFEGSLPYNEQFF | TGTGCCAGCAGTTTCGAGGGGTCACTTCCATACAATGAGCAGTTCTTC
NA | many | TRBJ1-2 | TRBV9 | CASGGPSGGYTF | TGTGCCAGCGGAGGACCGAGTGGTGGCTACACCTTC
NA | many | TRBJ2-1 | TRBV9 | CASSANPATRDPSEQFF | TGTGCCAGCAGCGCCAACCCCGCAACCCGAGACCCCAGTGAGCAGTTCTTC
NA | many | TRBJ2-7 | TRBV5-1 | CASSLALAGQHEQYF | TGCGCCAGCAGCTTGGCCCTGGCAGGGCAGCACGAGCAGTACTTC
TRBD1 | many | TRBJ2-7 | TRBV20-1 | CSARFRDRGYEQYF | TGCAGTGCTAGATTCCGGGACAGGGGTTACGAGCAGTACTTC
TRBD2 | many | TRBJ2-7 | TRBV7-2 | CASSYGLASGYEQYF | TGTGCCAGCAGCTACGGACTAGCTTCAGGATACGAGCAGTACTTC
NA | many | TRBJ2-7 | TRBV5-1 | CASSLEQGIYEQYF | TGCGCCAGCAGCTTGGAGCAGGGAATATACGAGCAGTACTTC
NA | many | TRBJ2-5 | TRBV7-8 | CASSLRSHGLYQETQYF | TGTGCCAGCAGCTTAAGGTCTCATGGTTTGTACCAAGAGACCCAGTACTTC
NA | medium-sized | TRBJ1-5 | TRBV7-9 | CASSLGGGEHQPQHF | TGTGCCAGCAGCTTAGGAGGGGGAGAACATCAGCCCCAGCATTTT
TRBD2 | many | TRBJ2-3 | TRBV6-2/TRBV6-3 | CASRELAGEADTQYF | TGTGCCAGCAGGGAGCTAGCGGGAGAAGCAGATACGCAGTATTTT